Described below is a single TCR beta chain sequence and its context. This entry is derived from a study of blood T cell repertoires in COVID-19. Across the whole study: COVID-19 samples collected from the United States, Italy and Spain covered acute and convalescent phases.

TCRdb keeps only in-frame clones here, not all; method: immunoSEQ multiplex PCR. The sample holds about 98,000 clones; over 70% are singletons and the top ten take around 10%. V trimming: 0 bases; J trimming: 2 bases; junction bases outside the gene matches: 10. CDR1 SGDLS and CDR2 YYNGEE come from the germline V gene. The CDR3 is made up of 19 amino acids. The TCR comes from an elderly woman with acute or convalescent COVID-19. The chain carries TRBV9 and TRBJ2-3; 12 nucleotides agree with TRBD2. The source material was peripheral blood. The CDR3 sequence: CASSVELAGGTFNTDTQYF. The CDR3 nucleotides read TGTGCCAGCAGCGTAGAACTAGCGGGGGGTACTTTTAACACAGATACGCAGTATTTT.